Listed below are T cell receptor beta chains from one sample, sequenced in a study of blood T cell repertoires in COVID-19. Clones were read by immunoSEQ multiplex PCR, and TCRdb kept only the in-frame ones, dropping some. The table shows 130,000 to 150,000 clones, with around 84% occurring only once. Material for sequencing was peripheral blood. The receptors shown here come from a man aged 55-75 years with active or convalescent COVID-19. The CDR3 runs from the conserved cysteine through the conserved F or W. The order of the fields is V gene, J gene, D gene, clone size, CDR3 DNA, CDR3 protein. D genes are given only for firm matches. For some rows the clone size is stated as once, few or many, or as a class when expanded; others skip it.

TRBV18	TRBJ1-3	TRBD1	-	TGTGCCAGCTCATTTAATGGACAGGCTAACTCTGGAAACACCATATATTTT	CASSFNGQANSGNTIYF
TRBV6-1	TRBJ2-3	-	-	TGTGCCAGCAGTGCCCCAGGGGCATGGAGCACAGATACGCAGTATTTT	CASSAPGAWSTDTQYF
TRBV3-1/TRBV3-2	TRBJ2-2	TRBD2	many	TGTGCCAGCCGGGGGGGCACCGGGGAGCTGTTTTTT	CASRGGTGELFF
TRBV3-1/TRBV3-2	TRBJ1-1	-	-	TGTGCCAGCAGCCAAGTTTGGGGCGGGAACACTGAAGCTTTCTTT	CASSQVWGGNTEAFF
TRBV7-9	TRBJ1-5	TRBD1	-	TGTGCCAGCAGCTTAGGACAGGGAGATAATCAGCCCCAGCATTTT	CASSLGQGDNQPQHF
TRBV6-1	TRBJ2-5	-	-	TGTGCCAGCAGAAGAGACAACCGGGGAGAGACCCAGTACTTC	CASRRDNRGETQYF
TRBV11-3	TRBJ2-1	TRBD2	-	TGTGCCAGCACCAAGAGGACTAGCCCCAATGAGCAGTTCTTC	CASTKRTSPNEQFF
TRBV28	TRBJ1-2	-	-	TGTGCCAGTACGGCGGGACTTTTGTTAGCTAACTATGGCTACACCTTC	CASTAGLLLANYGYTF
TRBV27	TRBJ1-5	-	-	TGTGCCAGCAGTTCGGTGAATCAGCCCCAGCATTTT	CASSSVNQPQHF
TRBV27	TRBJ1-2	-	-	TGTGCCAGCAGCCGCGGGGCAGGGAATGATGGCTACACCTTC	CASSRGAGNDGYTF
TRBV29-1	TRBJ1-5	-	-	TGCAGCGTCTCGGGGGACTATAGCAATCAGCCCCAGCATTTT	CSVSGDYSNQPQHF
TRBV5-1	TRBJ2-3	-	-	TGCGCCAGCAGCTTGGTCGGGAGCACAGATACGCAGTATTTT	CASSLVGSTDTQYF
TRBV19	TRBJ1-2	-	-	TGTGCCAGTAGCTCGACCGGGACACCAACTAACTATGGCTACACCTTC	CASSSTGTPTNYGYTF
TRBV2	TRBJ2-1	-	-	TGTGCCAGCAGTGAGGCGGGGCTTTCCTACAATGAGCAGTTCTTC	CASSEAGLSYNEQFF
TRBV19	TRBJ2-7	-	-	TGTGCCAGTAGTATTCGCCAGCCCAACGCGGGATACGAGCAGTACTTC	CASSIRQPNAGYEQYF
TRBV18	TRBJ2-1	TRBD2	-	TGTGCCAGCTCAGGGCTAGCGGGAGGGCCGAGCTCCTACAATGAGCAGTTCTTC	CASSGLAGGPSSYNEQFF
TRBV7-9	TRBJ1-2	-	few	TGTGCCAGCAGCTTAGCGGCAGGGGCTGGCTACACCTTC	CASSLAAGAGYTF
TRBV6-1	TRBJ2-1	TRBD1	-	TGTGCCAGCAGTGATTCCGGGACAGGGACCTACAATGAGCAGTTCTTC	CASSDSGTGTYNEQFF
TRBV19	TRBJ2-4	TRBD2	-	TGTGCCAGTAGTACGGAGACCGGCGGGGGAAACATTCAGTACTTC	CASSTETGGGNIQYF
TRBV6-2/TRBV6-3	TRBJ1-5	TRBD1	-	TGTGCCAGCAGTCAGACAGGGGGTGTTGATCAGCCCCAGCATTTT	CASSQTGGVDQPQHF
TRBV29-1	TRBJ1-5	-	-	TGCAGCGTTGTGGGAGGCGATATAAATCAGCCCCAGCATTTT	CSVVGGDINQPQHF
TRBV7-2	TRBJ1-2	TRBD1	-	TGTGCCAGCAGCTTAGCGATTGGACAGGGGGCCGGTGGCTACACCTTC	CASSLAIGQGAGGYTF
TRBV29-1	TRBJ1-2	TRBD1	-	TGCAGCGCCCAGACAGGGGGATATGGCTACACCTTC	CSAQTGGYGYTF
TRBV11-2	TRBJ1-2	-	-	TGTGCCAGCAGCTTAGGGGGGGGTGGCTATGGCTACACCTTC	CASSLGGGGYGYTF
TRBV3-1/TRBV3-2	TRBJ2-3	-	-	TGTGCCAGCAGCCAAGGAACTGCGGGGAGCACAGATACGCAGTATTTT	CASSQGTAGSTDTQYF
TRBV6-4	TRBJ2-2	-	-	TGTGCCAGCAGTGACGGTCCTAGCACCGGGGAGCTGTTTTTT	CASSDGPSTGELFF
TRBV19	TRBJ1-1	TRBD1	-	TGTGCCAGTAGCCAGACGGGACAGGGCCGCACTGAAGCTTTCTTT	CASSQTGQGRTEAFF
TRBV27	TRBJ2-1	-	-	TGTGCCAGCAGTTTATCCGACAGGAGACACAATGAGCAGTTCTTC	CASSLSDRRHNEQFF
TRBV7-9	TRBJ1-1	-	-	TGTGCCAGCAGCCGAGAGGCTGAAGCTTTCTTT	CASSREAEAFF
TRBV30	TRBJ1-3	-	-	TGTGCCTGGAGGCCCCCGGGTACCGGAAACACCATATATTTT	CAWRPPGTGNTIYF
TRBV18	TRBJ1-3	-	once	TGTGCCAGCTCACCGGGCAGGGATAAAAACACCATATATTTT	CASSPGRDKNTIYF
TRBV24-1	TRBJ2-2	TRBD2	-	TGTGCCACCAGTGGACTAGCGGGCGGCACCGGGGAGCTGTTTTTT	CATSGLAGGTGELFF
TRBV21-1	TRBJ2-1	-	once	TGTGCCAGCAGCAAAGGTGGGCCCCCCGGGGACTACAATGAGCAGTTCTTC	CASSKGGPPGDYNEQFF
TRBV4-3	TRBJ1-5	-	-	TGCGCCAGCCGCCTGGAGATTATGGGCAATCAGCCCCAGCATTTT	CASRLEIMGNQPQHF
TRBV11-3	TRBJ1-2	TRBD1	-	TGTGCCAGCAGTACAGGGGGCGCAGAAGGCTACACCTTC	CASSTGGAEGYTF
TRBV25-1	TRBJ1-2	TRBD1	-	TGTGCCAGCAGCCCGGGACAGGGCGTATATGGCTACACCTTC	CASSPGQGVYGYTF
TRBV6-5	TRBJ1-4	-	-	TGTGCCAGCAGGATAGATCTAGAGAATGAAAAACTGTTTTTT	CASRIDLENEKLFF
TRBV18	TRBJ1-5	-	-	TGTGCCAGCTCACCACGGGCAGGTAACGATGTGCCCCAGCATTTT	CASSPRAGNDVPQHF
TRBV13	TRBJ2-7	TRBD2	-	TGTGCCAGCAGCCCCGCTTTGGGGCGGGGGGACGCACCCTACGAGCAGTACTTC	CASSPALGRGDAPYEQYF
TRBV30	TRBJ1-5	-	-	TGTGCCTGGGAACGACAGGTTGGTCAGCCCCAGCATTTT	CAWERQVGQPQHF
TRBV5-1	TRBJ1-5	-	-	TGCGCCAGCAGCTTGGACGGGGTAAGCAATCAGCCCCAGCATTTT	CASSLDGVSNQPQHF
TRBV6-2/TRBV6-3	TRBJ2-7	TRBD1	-	TGTGCCAGCAGCAGCCGTATCCCGGGCAGGACAGGGATTAGAGACGAGCAGTACTTC	CASSSRIPGRTGIRDEQYF
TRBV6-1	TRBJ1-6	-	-	TGTGCCAGCAGTGACAGGGGCGAGGGTTCACCCCTCCACTTT	CASSDRGEGSPLHF
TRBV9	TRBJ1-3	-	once	TGTGCCAGCAGCGTAGAAGGAGTCTCTGGAAACACCATATATTTT	CASSVEGVSGNTIYF
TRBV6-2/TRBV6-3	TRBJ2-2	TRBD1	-	TGTGCCAGCAGTTATGGGACAGTTGACACCGGGGAGCTGTTTTTT	CASSYGTVDTGELFF
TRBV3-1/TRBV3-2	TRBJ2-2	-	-	TGTGCCAGCAGCGACAGGATTAACACCGGGGAGCTGTTTTTT	CASSDRINTGELFF
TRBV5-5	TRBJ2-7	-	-	TGTGCCAGCACAGGAACCCCTCGAACCTACGAGCAGTACTTC	CASTGTPRTYEQYF